Below, 7 T cell receptor beta chains from the same sample are listed, as sequenced in a study of OX40 agonist ivuxolimab in advanced cancers. Profiled with immunoSEQ multiplex PCR; TCRdb holds only in-frame clones, not every one. The sample lists 65,000 to 70,000 clones; roughly 80% were seen once. The source material was CD4+ or CD8+ T cells sorted from blood, sampled in a trial of the OX40 agonist ivuxolimab. These receptors were collected from an adult with an advanced solid tumor such as melanoma, head and neck, liver or kidney cancer.

The J gene is TRBJ2-3, the V gene TRBV2; D is uncertain. V was shortened by 8 bases and J by 3 bases, with 15 bases between the two germline ends. Germline V CDR1 and CDR2: SNHLY, FYNNEI. The CDR3 has 14 amino acids. As DNA, the CDR3 is TGTGCCAGCTATTCACTTAAGCCGACAGATACGCAGTATTTT. It translates to CASYSLKPTDTQYF. Drawing the rest from reference TRBV2 and TRBJ2-3, the complete variable domain is EPEVTQTPSHQVTQMGQEVILRCVPISNHLYFYWYRQILGQKVEFLVSFYNNEISEKSEIFDDQFSVERPDGSNFTLKIRSTKLEDSAMYFCASYSLKPTDTQYFGPGTRLTVL.

This clone was recorded a few times. As DNA, the CDR3 is TGTGCCAGCAGCTTAGCTGGGTCTTACACTGAAGCTTTCTTT. It is translated as CASSLAGSYTEAFF. The rearrangement uses TRBV7-9 and TRBJ1-1; D ambiguous. The CDR3 runs 14 residues. Germline values: CDR1 SEHNR, CDR2 FQNEAQ (reference sequence). Trimming stripped 0 bases from V and 3 bases from J, with 8 bases between.

J is TRBJ2-5 and V is TRBV15, with D perhaps matching TRBD2 (5 bases). Germline-derived CDR1 and CDR2 are LNHNV and YYDKDF (reference sequence). V was trimmed by 3 bases and J by 11 bases, leaving 13 bases between them. This CDR3 comprises 12 residues. CDR3 sequence (DNA): TGTGCCACCAGCAGCCCCGGGAACCAGCAGTACTTC. This encodes CATSSPGNQQYF.

This chain joins TRBV27 and TRBJ1-4; TRBD1 is a possible D gene (5 bases). Looked up from germline, CDR1 is MNHEY and CDR2 is SMNVEV (reference sequence). The CDR3 runs 15 residues. V lost 6 bases to trimming and J lost 3 bases, with 14 bases between them. Written as DNA, the CDR3 is TGTGCCAGCAGCCCCGGAGACAGACCTAATGAAAAACTGTTTTTT. Its translation is CASSPGDRPNEKLFF.

The DNA of the CDR3 is TGTGCCAGCTCACCAGCAGGACAGGGGGCCGATGGCTACACCTTC. It specifies CASSPAGQGADGYTF. V is TRBV18 and J is TRBJ1-2; the match to TRBD1 covers 11 bases. Trimming cost V 2 bases and J 6 bases; bases outside gene matches: 5. Germline CDR1 KGHSH, CDR2 LQKENI. There are 15 residues in the CDR3.

The genes are TRBV11-2 and TRBJ2-1, with D hard to call. The germline V gene encodes CDR1 SGHAT and CDR2 FQNNGV. CDR3 length equals 16 residues. V was pared by 2 bases and J by 2 bases, with 13 bases between. The CDR3 reads CASSLRATIAYNEQFF. The CDR3 DNA is TGTGCCAGCAGCTTACGGGCTACCATAGCCTACAATGAGCAGTTCTTC.

The gene calls are TRBV18 and TRBJ2-1; TRBD2 matches at 8 bases. The CDR3 loop spans 17 amino acids. In germline, CDR1 is KGHSH, CDR2 LQKENI. V dropped 4 bases and J dropped 4; count of bases not matched to a gene: 12. CDR3 sequence (DNA): TGTGCCAGCTCACTCCGCCCCGGGGGGGAGGCGTACAATGAGCAGTTCTTC. Translation gives CASSLRPGGEAYNEQFF.